The rows below give T cell receptor beta chains drawn from one sample of a study of tumor-infiltrating lymphocytes in primary liver carcinoma. TCRdb re-called the multiplex PCR reads through MiXCR, storing one row per CDR3 protein. This repertoire shows approximately 40,000 distinct CDR3 sequences, less than 85% found once; its top ten account for approximately 15%. The sample was liver tumor tissue from sampling region 4. Receptors originate from a man aged 40-50 years with primary liver carcinoma and hepatitis B virus infection. Each CDR3 is given with its conserved first and last residue. Each record gives: clone size, V gene, J gene, D gene, CDR3 protein, CDR3 DNA. The D gene is left open where the match is weak. Some rows mark clone size as missing; the rest say once, few, many or name a class of expanded clone.

once	TRBV4-3	TRBJ1-3	-	CASSQDGYRSTIHF	TGCGCCAGCAGCCAAGATGGGTATAGAAGCACCATACATTTT
many	TRBV3-1	TRBJ1-5	-	CASSPDGGQPQHF	TGTGCCAGCAGCCCGGACGGAGGGCAGCCCCAGCATTTT
few	TRBV20-1	TRBJ2-1	-	CSARDLGSASNEQFF	TGCAGTGCTAGAGACCTAGGATCCGCCTCCAATGAGCAGTTCTTC
once	TRBV24-1	TRBJ2-1	TRBD2	CATGSGSYYVQFF	TGTGCCACCGGTAGCGGGAGTTATTATGTTCAGTTCTTC
many	TRBV28	TRBJ2-5	TRBD1	CASKTTGGRGETQYF	TGTGCCAGCAAAACTACAGGGGGCCGGGGAGAGACCCAGTACTTC
-	TRBV5-1	TRBJ2-7	-	CASSSRGGSSYEQYF	TGCGCCAGCAGCTCCAGGGGGGGGTCATCCTACGAGCAGTACTTC
few	TRBV29-1	TRBJ2-1	-	CSVPVSGNEQFF	TGCAGCGTCCCCGTTTCAGGTAATGAGCAGTTCTTT
-	TRBV19	TRBJ2-1	-	CASSIASREEFF	TGTGCCAGTAGTATCGCCAGCAGAGAGGAGTTCTTC
-	TRBV6-5	TRBJ2-1	-	CTSSYTGQANNEQFF	TGTACCAGCAGTTACACCGGACAAGCGAACAATGAGCAGTTCTTC
-	TRBV7-9	TRBJ1-2	-	CASSLEESSYGYTF	TGTGCCAGCAGCTTAGAGGAGTCCTCTTATGGTTACACCTTC
few	TRBV12-3/TRBV12-4	TRBJ1-1	-	CTSTPERQNTEAFF	TGTACCAGCACCCCCGAGAGGCAGAACACTGAAGCTTTCTTT
few	TRBV6-5	TRBJ2-3	-	CASSEWDTQYF	TGCGCCAGTAGTGAATGGGATACGCAGTATTTT
-	TRBV12-3/TRBV12-4	TRBJ2-3	-	CASSTSGTNTHYF	TGTGCCAGCAGTACTAGTGGCACAAATACGCACTATTTT
many	TRBV11-2	TRBJ1-1	-	CASSLGLNTEAFF	TGTGCCAGCAGCTTAGGCCTGAACACTGAAGCTTTCTTT
medium-sized	TRBV10-3	TRBJ1-2	-	CAISESIGYGYTF	TGTGCCATCAGTGAGTCTATAGGCTATGGCTACACCTTC
-	TRBV29-1	TRBJ1-1	TRBD1	CSVAGGWGINTETFF	TGCAGCGTAGCAGGGGGCTGGGGGATAAACACTGAAACTTTCTTT
once	TRBV2	TRBJ2-3	-	CANRADSTDTQYF	TGTGCCAATAGAGCGGACAGCACAGATACGCAGTATTTT
-	TRBV7-9	TRBJ2-5	-	CDRSLSRGEETQYF	TGTGACAGAAGCTTATCCAGGGGAGAAGAGACCCAGTACTTC
-	TRBV6-1	TRBJ1-2	-	CASSVPLYGYTF	TGCGCCAGTAGTGTCCCCCTATATGGCTACACCTTC
few	TRBV7-2	TRBJ2-2	TRBD2	CASSARLAYKTGELFF	TGCGCCAGCAGCGCCAGACTAGCGTATAAAACCGGGGAGCTGTTTTTT
-	TRBV12-3/TRBV12-4	TRBJ2-3	-	CASSPIASFPDTQYF	TGTGCCAGCAGTCCCATCGCCTCGTTCCCAGATACGCAGTATTTT
-	TRBV5-6	TRBJ2-5	-	CASSLEANQESHYF	TGTGCCAGCAGCTTGGAGGCTAACCAAGAGTCCCACTACTTC
-	TRBV6-6	TRBJ1-6	TRBD1	CASKTGTGARGNSPLHF	TGCGCCAGCAAGACCGGGACAGGTGCCCGGGGAAATTCACCCCTCCACTTT
-	TRBV29-1	TRBJ1-1	-	CSVLRAGSNTEAFF	TGCAGCGTTCTTCGGGCAGGCAGCAACACTGAGGCTTTCTTT
-	TRBV6-4	TRBJ2-5	TRBD2	CDSDRTSGAEETQYF	TGTGACAGTGACAGGACTAGCGGGGCGGAAGAGACCCAGTACTTC
-	TRBV14	TRBJ2-1	TRBD2	CASSAVAGWVGNEHFF	TGTGCCAGCAGTGCCGTAGCGGGATGGGTAGGCAATGAGCATTTCTTC
-	TRBV11-2	TRBJ2-3	TRBD2	CAKSSGLVGVADTQYF	TGTGCCAAGAGTTCGGGACTAGTGGGAGTGGCAGATACGCAGTATTTT
medium-sized	TRBV10-2	TRBJ2-7	-	CASRHLGEQYF	TGCGCCAGCCGCCACCTCGGGGAGCAGTACTTC
-	TRBV6-2/TRBV6-3	TRBJ1-2	-	CANRSGPMNYGCTF	-
-	TRBV11-1	TRBJ2-7	-	CASSLTGLGEYVQYF	TGTGCCAGCAGCTTAACGGGATTGGGAGAATACGTGCAGTATTTC